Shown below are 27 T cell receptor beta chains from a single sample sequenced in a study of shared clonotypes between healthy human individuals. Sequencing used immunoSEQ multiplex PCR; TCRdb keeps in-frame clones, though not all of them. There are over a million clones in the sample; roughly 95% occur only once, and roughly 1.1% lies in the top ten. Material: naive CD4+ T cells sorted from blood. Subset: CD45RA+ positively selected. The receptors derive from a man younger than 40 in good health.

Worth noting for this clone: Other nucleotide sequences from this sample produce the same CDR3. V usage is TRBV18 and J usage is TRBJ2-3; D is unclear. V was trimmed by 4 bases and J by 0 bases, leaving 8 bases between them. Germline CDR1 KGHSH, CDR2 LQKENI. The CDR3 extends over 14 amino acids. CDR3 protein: CASSLGRSTDTQYF. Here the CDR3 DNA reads TGTGCCAGCTCACTTGGCCGGAGCACAGATACGCAGTATTTT.

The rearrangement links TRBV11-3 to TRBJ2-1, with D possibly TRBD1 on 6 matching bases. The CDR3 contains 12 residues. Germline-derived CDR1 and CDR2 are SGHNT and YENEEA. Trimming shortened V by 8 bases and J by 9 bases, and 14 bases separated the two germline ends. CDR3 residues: CASGQGPREQFF. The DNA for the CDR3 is TGTGCCAGCGGCCAGGGGCCGCGTGAGCAGTTCTTC.

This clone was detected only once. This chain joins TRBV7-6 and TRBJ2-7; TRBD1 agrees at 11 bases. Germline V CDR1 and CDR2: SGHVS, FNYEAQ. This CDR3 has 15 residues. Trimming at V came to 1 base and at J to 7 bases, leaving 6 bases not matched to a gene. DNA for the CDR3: TGTGCCAGCAGCTTAGGGGACAGGGGGTCTCGTGAGCAGTACTTC. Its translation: CASSLGDRGSREQYF.

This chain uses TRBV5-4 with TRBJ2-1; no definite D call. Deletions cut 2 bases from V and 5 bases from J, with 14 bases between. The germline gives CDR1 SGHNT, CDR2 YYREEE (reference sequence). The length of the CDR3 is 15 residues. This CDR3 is CASSLSLPGDNEQFF. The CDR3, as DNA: TGTGCCAGCAGCTTAAGCCTTCCAGGAGACAATGAGCAGTTCTTC.

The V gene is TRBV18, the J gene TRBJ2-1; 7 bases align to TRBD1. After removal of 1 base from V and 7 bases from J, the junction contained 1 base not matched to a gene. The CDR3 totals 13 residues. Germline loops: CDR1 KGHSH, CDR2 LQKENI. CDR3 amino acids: CASSPQQGNEQFF. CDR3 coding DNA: TGTGCCAGCTCACCACAACAGGGGAATGAGCAGTTCTTC. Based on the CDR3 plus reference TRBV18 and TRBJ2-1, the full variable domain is NAGVMQNPRHLVRRRGQEARLRCSPMKGHSHVYWYRQLPEEGLKFMVYLQKENIIDESGMPKERFSAEFPKEGPSILRIQQVVRGDSAAYFCASSPQQGNEQFFGPGTRLTVL.

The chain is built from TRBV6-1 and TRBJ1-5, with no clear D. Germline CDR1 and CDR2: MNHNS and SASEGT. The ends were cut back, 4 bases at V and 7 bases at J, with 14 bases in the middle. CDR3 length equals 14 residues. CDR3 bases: TGTGCCAGCAGTGTGGCCCTAGGTGGGCAGCCCCAGCATTTT. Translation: CASSVALGGQPQHF.

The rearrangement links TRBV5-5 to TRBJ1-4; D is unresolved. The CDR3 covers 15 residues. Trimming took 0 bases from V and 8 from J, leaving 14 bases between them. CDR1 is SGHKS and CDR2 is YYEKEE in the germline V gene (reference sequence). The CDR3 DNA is TGTGCCAGCAGCTTGGCCCCGAAGCAGTCGGAAAAACTGTTTTTT. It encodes CASSLAPKQSEKLFF.

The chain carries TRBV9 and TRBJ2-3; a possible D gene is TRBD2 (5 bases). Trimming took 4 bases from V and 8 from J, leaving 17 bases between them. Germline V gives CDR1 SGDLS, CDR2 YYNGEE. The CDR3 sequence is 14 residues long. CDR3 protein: CASSRAPRRGTQYF. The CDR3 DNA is TGTGCCAGCAGCCGGGCCCCAAGACGGGGTACGCAGTATTTT.

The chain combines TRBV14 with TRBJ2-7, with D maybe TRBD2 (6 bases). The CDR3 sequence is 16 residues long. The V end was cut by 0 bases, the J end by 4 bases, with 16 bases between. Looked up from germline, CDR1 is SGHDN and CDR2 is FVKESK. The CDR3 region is CASSQDYGSSPYEQYF. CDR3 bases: TGTGCCAGCAGCCAAGATTACGGGAGTTCACCTTACGAGCAGTACTTC. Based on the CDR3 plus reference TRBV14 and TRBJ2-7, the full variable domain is EAGVTQFPSHSVIEKGQTVTLRCDPISGHDNLYWYRRVMGKEIKFLLHFVKESKQDESGMPNNRFLAERTGGTYSTLKVQPAELEDSGVYFCASSQDYGSSPYEQYFGPGTRLTVT.

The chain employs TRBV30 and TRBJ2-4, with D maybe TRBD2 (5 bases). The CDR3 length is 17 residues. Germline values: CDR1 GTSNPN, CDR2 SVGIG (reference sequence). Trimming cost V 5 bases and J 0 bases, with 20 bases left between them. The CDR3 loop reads CAWLAFSLALAKNIQYF. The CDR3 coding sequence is TGTGCCTGGCTAGCTTTCTCATTGGCTTTAGCCAAAAACATTCAGTACTTC.

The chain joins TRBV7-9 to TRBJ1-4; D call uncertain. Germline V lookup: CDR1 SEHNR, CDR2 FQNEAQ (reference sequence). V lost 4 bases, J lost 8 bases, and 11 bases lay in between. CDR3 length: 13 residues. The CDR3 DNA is TGTGCCAGCAGCTGGACCTCAGGAGAAAAACTGTTTTTT. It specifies CASSWTSGEKLFF. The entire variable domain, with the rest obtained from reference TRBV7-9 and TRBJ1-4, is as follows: DTGVSQNPRHKITKRGQNVTFRCDPISEHNRLYWYRQTLGQGPEFLTYFQNEAQLEKSRLLSDRFSAERPKGSFSTLEIQRTEQGDSAMYLCASSWTSGEKLFFGSGTQLSVL.

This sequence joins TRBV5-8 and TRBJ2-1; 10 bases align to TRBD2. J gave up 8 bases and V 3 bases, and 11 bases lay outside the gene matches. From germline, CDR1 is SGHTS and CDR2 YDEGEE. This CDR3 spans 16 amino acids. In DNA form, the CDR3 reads TGTGCCAGCAGCTGGCCGGGACTAGCGAAATCCCATGAGCAGTTCTTC. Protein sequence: CASSWPGLAKSHEQFF.

The CDR3 here is CASTRRGTGPYNEQFF. The CDR3 coding sequence is TGTGCCAGCACGCGACGGGGAACGGGACCCTACAATGAGCAGTTCTTC. The chain is built from TRBV11-2 and TRBJ2-1; D may be TRBD1 or TRBD2 (5 bases each). The CDR3 consists of 16 residues. Germline CDR1 reads SGHAT; CDR2 reads FQNNGV. The germline V and J ends were trimmed by 7 bases and 2 bases, with 18 bases remaining between them. Full variable domain (remainder filled in from reference TRBV11-2 and TRBJ2-1): EAGVAQSPRYKIIEKRQSVAFWCNPISGHATLYWYQQILGQGPKLLIQFQNNGVVDDSQLPKDRFSAERLKGVDSTLKIQPAKLEDSAVYLCASTRRGTGPYNEQFFGPGTRLTVL.

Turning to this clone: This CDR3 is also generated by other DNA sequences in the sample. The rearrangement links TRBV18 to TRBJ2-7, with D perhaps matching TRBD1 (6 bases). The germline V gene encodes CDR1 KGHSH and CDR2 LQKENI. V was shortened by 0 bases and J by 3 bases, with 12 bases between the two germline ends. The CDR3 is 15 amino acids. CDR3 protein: CASSPPSGASYEQYF. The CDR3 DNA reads TGTGCCAGCTCACCACCTTCAGGGGCGAGCTACGAGCAGTACTTC.

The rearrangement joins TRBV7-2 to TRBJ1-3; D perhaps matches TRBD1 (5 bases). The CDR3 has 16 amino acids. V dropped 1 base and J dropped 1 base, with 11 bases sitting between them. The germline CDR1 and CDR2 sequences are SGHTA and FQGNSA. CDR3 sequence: CASSLVAGLSGNTIYF. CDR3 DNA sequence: TGTGCCAGCAGCTTAGTTGCGGGGCTTTCTGGAAACACCATATATTTT.

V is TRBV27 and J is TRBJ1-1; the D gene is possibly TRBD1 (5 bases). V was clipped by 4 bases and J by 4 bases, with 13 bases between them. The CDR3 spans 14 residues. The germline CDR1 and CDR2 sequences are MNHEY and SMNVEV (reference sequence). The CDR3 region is CASSSYQGFTEAFF. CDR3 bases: TGTGCCAGCAGTTCATACCAGGGTTTCACTGAAGCTTTCTTT.

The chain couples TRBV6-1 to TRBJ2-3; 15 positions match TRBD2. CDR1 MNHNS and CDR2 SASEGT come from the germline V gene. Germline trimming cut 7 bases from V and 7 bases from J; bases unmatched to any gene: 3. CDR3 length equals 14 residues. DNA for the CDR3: TGTGCCAGCATGGGGACTAGCGGGAGGAATACGCAGTATTTT. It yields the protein CASMGTSGRNTQYF.

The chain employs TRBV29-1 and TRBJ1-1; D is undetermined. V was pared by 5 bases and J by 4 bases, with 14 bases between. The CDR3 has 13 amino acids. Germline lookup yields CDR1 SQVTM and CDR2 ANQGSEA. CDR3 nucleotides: TGCAGCGTTTGTCAGAGGGTGGGCACTGAAGCTTTCTTT. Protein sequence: CSVCQRVGTEAFF.

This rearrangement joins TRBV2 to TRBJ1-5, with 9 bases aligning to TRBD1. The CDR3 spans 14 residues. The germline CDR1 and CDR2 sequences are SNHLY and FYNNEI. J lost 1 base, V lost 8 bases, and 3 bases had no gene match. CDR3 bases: TGTGCCAGCGGGACAGGGAGGAGCAATCAGCCCCAGCATTTT. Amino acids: CASGTGRSNQPQHF.

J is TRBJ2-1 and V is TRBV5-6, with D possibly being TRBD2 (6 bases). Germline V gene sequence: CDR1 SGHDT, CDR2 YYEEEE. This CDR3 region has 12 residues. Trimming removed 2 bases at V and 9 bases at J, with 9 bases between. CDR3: CASSFGGGEQFF. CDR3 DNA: TGTGCCAGCAGCTTTGGGGGAGGTGAGCAGTTCTTC.

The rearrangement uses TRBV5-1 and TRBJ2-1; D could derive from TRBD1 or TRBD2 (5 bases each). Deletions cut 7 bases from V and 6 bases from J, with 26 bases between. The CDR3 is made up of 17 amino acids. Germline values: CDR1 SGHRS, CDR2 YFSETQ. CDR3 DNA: TGCGCCAGCGGCCTCTCCGGGACCAGAGGGGATCGCAATGAGCAGTTCTTC. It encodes CASGLSGTRGDRNEQFF.

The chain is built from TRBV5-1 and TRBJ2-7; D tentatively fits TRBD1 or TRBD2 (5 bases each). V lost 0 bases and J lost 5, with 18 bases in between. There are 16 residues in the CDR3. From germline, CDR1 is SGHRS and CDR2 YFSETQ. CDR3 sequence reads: CASSLGRTFLGDEQYF. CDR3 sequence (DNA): TGCGCCAGCAGCTTGGGCCGGACATTCCTCGGGGACGAGCAGTACTTC.

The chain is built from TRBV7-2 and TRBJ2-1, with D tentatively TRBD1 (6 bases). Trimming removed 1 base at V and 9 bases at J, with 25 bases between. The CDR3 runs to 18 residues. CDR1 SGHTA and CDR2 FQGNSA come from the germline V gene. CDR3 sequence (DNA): TGTGCCAGCAGCTTAGGGGCCCCCCAGGGAGTTGGGGGCACTGAGCAGTTCTTC. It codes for CASSLGAPQGVGGTEQFF.

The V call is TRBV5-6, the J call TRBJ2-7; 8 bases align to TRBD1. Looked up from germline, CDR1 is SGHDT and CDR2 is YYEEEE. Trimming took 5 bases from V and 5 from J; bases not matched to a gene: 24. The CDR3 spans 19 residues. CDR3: CASSLTRKDRGQGSDEQYF. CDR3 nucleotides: TGTGCCAGCAGTCTGACCCGTAAGGACCGTGGACAGGGTTCGGACGAGCAGTACTTC.

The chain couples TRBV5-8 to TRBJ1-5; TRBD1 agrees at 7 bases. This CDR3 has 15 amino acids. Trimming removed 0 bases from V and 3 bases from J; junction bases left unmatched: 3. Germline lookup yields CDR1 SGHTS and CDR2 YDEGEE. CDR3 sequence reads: CASSLDRGPNQPQHF. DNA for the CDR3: TGTGCCAGCAGCTTGGACAGGGGTCCCAATCAGCCCCAGCATTTT.

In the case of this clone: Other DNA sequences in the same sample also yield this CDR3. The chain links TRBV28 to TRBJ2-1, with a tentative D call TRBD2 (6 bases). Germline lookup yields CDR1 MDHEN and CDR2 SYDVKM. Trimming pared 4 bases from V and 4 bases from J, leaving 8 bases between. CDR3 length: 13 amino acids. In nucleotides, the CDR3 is TGTGCCAGCAGTTCTGGGGGGTACAATGAGCAGTTCTTC. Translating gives CASSSGGYNEQFF.

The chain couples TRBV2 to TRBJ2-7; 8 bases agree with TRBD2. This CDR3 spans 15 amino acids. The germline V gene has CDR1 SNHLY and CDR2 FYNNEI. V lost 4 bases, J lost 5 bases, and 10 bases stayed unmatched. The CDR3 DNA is TGTGCCAGCAGTGGCGCATTAGCGGGAATGAACGAGCAGTACTTC. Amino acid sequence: CASSGALAGMNEQYF.